This T cell receptor (beta chain) was observed in a study of control samples from healthy donors and cancer patients. This CDR3 comprises 11 residues. Germline-derived CDR1 and CDR2 are MNHEY and SVGEGT. V lost 5 bases and J 1 base, leaving 2 bases between the germline ends. Sequenced by immunoSEQ multiplex PCR; TCRdb stores in-frame clones only, minus some. The sample has about 160,000 clones; over 95% are singletons. The J gene is TRBJ1-1, the V gene TRBV6-2 or TRBV6-3, with D hard to call. This clonotype was obtained from a woman aged 25 to 39 in good health. The sample taken for sequencing was blood. This chain's CDR3 is CASSRNTEAFF. CDR3 nucleotide sequence: TGTGCCAGCAGTAGGAACACTGAAGCTTTCTTT.